This T cell receptor (beta chain) derives from a study of cytomegalovirus exposure and HLA in healthy donors. Study outcomes and limitations: Cytomegalovirus-associated TCR beta chains were listed, numbering 150 to 200. The study carried out a later analysis of TCR beta sequences. It associated approximately 17,000 of them with specific HLA alleles at a false discovery rate of 0.05.

This CDR3 is built from 13 residues. V was clipped by 0 bases and J by 4 bases, with 7 bases between them. Germline V gene sequence: CDR1 SGHRS, CDR2 YFSETQ. It was healthy bone marrow donors who served as donors. Points on this clone: Its antigen is unknown.

PCR amplification relied on 60 Vbeta primers (plus 13 Jbeta primers). Assay: immunoSEQ multiplex PCR; the TCRdb copy retains only in-frame clones and omits some. This sample yields 150,000 to 200,000 clones, of which 70% to 80% are seen a single time; around 1.6% belongs to the top ten. The gene calls are TRBV5-1 and TRBJ1-2; D is perhaps TRBD1 (6 bases). This TCR was recovered from a woman in her forties or fifties in good health and CMV-seronegative. Sequenced material: PBMCs. The CDR3 region has the DNA TGCGCCAGCAGCTTGGGGACAGTCTATGGCTACACCTTC. Protein product: CASSLGTVYGYTF.